This TCR beta chain was recorded in a study of T cells in Graves' hyperthyroidism and ophthalmopathy. Study-wide points: The majority of expanded thyroid clonotypes above 0.001 also appeared in blood.

CDR1 and CDR2 (germline): SGHDT, YYEEEE. The junction had 8 bases not matched to a gene; V was cut back by 2 bases and J by 4 bases. The CDR3 length is 16 residues. There were TCR beta CDR3 regions amplified from RNA transcripts. First-round RT-PCR with HTBI primers amplified the TCR CDR3 region. Using its own MiXCR run on the multiplex PCR reads, TCRdb lists one record per CDR3 protein. The repertoire includes roughly 720,000 distinct CDR3 sequences, 15% to 20% of them detected once, and 15% to 17% sits in the top ten. Concerning this clonotype: Its antigen is not identified.

Newly diagnosed patients aged 18 to 65 had hyperthyroidism of under 2 months' duration. The genes are TRBV5-6 and TRBJ2-4; 8 nucleotides match TRBD2. The sequenced material came from blood. This receptor was obtained from a man aged 45-65 years with Graves' hyperthyroidism. The CDR3 sequence is CASSFLTGGAKNIQYF. The CDR3 bases are TGTGCCAGCAGCTTCCTCACGGGGGGGGCTAAAAACATTCAGTACTTC.